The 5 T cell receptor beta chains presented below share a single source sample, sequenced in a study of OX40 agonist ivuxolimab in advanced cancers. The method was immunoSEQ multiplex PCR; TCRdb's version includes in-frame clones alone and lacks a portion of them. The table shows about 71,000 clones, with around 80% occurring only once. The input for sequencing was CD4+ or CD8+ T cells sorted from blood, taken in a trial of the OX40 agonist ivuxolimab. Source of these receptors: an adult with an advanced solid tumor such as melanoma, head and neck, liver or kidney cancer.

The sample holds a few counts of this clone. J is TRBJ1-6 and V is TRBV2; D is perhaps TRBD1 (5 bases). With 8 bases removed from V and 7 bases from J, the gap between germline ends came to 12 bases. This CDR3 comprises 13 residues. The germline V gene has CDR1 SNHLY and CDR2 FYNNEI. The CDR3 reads CASLTVGNSPLHF. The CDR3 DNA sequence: TGTGCCAGCCTGACAGTGGGCAATTCACCCCTCCACTTT.

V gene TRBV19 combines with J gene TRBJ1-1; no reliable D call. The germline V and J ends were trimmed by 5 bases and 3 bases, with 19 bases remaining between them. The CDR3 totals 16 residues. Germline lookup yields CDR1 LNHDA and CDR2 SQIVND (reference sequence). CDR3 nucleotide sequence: TGTGCCAGTAGTCCCAGCAGGAATACGAAGGACACTGAAGCTTTCTTT. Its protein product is CASSPSRNTKDTEAFF.

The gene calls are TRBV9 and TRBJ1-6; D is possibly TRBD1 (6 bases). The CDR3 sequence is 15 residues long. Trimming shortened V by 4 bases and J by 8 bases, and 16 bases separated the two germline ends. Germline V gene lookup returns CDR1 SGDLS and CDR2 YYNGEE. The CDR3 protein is CASSINTGLHSPLHF. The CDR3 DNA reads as TGTGCCAGCAGCATAAATACAGGGCTTCATTCACCCCTCCACTTT.

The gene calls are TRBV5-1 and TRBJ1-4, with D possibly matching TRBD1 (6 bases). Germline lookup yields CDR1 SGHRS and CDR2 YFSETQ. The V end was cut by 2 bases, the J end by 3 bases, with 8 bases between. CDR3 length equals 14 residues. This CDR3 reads CASSFQGSNEKLFF. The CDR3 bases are TGCGCCAGCAGCTTTCAGGGGTCTAATGAAAAACTGTTTTTT.

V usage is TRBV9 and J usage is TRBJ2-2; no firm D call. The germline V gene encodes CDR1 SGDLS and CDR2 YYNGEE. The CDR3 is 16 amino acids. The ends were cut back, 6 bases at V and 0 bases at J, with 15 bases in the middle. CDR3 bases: TGTGCCAGCAATAGCCTCCCGCTCGCGAACACCGGGGAGCTGTTTTTT. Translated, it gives CASNSLPLANTGELFF.